Listed below are T cell receptor beta chains from one sample, sequenced in a study of cytomegalovirus exposure and HLA in healthy donors. Sequencing used immunoSEQ multiplex PCR; TCRdb keeps in-frame clones, though not all of them. There are approximately 200,000 clones in the sample; around three quarters occur only once, and about a sixth lies in the top ten. Material: PBMCs. The receptor source for this set is a man aged 35 to 55 in good health and CMV-seronegative. Both conserved end residues are trimmed from each CDR3. Fields, in order: clone size, J gene, V gene, CDR3 protein. A clone size is listed for some rows: how often the clone was seen (once, few, many), or a class if it is expanded.

-,TRBJ1-3,TRBV11-2,ASSLDRSSGNTIY
-,TRBJ1-2,TRBV7-6,ASSAPRQGAPVGYT
-,TRBJ1-3,TRBV18,ASSPGSLGNTIY
-,TRBJ2-2,TRBV6-5,ASSSPGTGIGELF
few,TRBJ2-7,TRBV5-4,ASSPGYEQY
-,TRBJ2-7,TRBV5-8,ASSFGVTYEQY
-,TRBJ2-1,TRBV5-6,ASSLYNEQF
once,TRBJ1-2,TRBV6-1,ASQPGGFSHGYT
-,TRBJ2-5,TRBV14,ASSQGIWQLETQY
once,TRBJ2-5,TRBV5-1,ASSPGLAGGTETQY
-,TRBJ2-7,TRBV19,ASSIVGTSYEQY
-,TRBJ2-1,TRBV2,ASSYSSYNEQF
-,TRBJ2-2,TRBV7-6,ASRPTTNTGELF
-,TRBJ2-7,TRBV19,ASSMNGRAYEQY
-,TRBJ2-1,TRBV2,ASSDLAGEKYNEQF
-,TRBJ2-2,TRBV5-5,ASMGGAFNTGELF
once,TRBJ2-2,TRBV6-1,ASSPGQTYTGELF
few,TRBJ2-6,TRBV18,ASSRTGGSGANVLT
-,TRBJ2-1,TRBV9,ASSNVREKSYNEQF
-,TRBJ2-7,TRBV6-5,ASSQYRQGGYEQY
-,TRBJ1-2,TRBV6-5,ASSSERGYYGYT
-,TRBJ2-5,TRBV6-5,ASRQGRKETQY
-,TRBJ2-4,TRBV11-2,ASSYDRGGWGNIQY
-,TRBJ2-7,TRBV5-1,ASSPGAGVSSYEQY
-,TRBJ2-5,TRBV10-1,ASSEEGLPQETQY
-,TRBJ2-1,TRBV9,ASSVVGGSGPRYNEQF
-,TRBJ2-7,TRBV25-1,ASRPSITSGGSYEQY
-,TRBJ2-7,TRBV2,ASSEPSGRSSYEQY
few,TRBJ1-5,TRBV15,ATSRPGQTSNQPQH
-,TRBJ2-1,TRBV4-3,ASSQGLGDSGGRSEQF
-,TRBJ2-7,TRBV11-2,ASSLGQGILGEQY
-,TRBJ2-3,TRBV19,ASRKLAGGSADTQY
-,TRBJ1-6,TRBV5-1,ASSPGQEHSPLH
-,TRBJ2-1,TRBV6-6,ASTPRQTSYNEQF
-,TRBJ1-2,TRBV7-2,ASRSGQGDGYT
-,TRBJ2-1,TRBV11-2,ASSSRHPPYNEQF
-,TRBJ2-1,TRBV7-9,ASSSGLAGYNEQF
-,TRBJ2-1,TRBV5-1,ASSLGQGHNEQF
-,TRBJ2-7,TRBV2,ASSDLQGGDEQY
-,TRBJ2-1,TRBV16,ASSSTGVYNEQF
-,TRBJ2-5,TRBV7-8,ASSLARTSGRPGSKEAQY
-,TRBJ2-7,TRBV9,ASSLGAGGINEQY
-,TRBJ2-2,TRBV6-4,ASSEIWAPTGELF
once,TRBJ1-2,TRBV4-3,ASSSSYYGHT
-,TRBJ2-1,TRBV4-1,ASSQDFGGGDEQF
-,TRBJ2-6,TRBV27,ASSFFGANVLT